Each of the 9 T cell receptor beta chains below was sequenced from the same sample in a study of beta chain features in type 1 diabetes. The sequenced template was cDNA made from the entire isolated RNA. The protocol was immunoSEQ multiplex PCR, while the TCRdb copy is restricted to in-frame clones and leaves out a portion. This sample yields approximately 340,000 clones, of which over 13% are seen a single time; about 0.02% belongs to the top ten. The sequenced sample was naive CD4+ T cells from blood. All receptors come from a woman under 30 in good health.

This clone has more than one count but fewer than ten. The chain combines TRBV6-5 with TRBJ2-7, with a possible D match to TRBD1 (5 bases). V dropped 8 bases and J dropped 5 bases, with 10 bases sitting between them. Germline CDR1 is MNHEY and CDR2 is SVGAGI. The CDR3 covers 11 residues. The CDR3 nucleotides read TGTGCCAGCGCGCAGGGTCACGAGCAGTACTTC. This codes for CASAQGHEQYF.

This chain's CDR3 is CASRYLAGGPAQYF. CDR3 nucleotide sequence: TGTGCCAGCAGATACCTAGCGGGAGGGCCGGCCCAGTACTTC. The chain links TRBV28 to TRBJ2-5; TRBD2 agrees at 12 bases. The trim removed 6 bases at V and 9 bases at J, leaving 8 bases unmatched. Germline loops: CDR1 MDHEN, CDR2 SYDVKM. The CDR3 consists of 14 residues.

The V and J genes are TRBV30 and TRBJ1-4; no definite D call. V was clipped by 2 bases and J by 4 bases, with 11 bases between them. Germline loops: CDR1 GTSNPN, CDR2 SVGIG (reference sequence). CDR3 length: 14 residues. CDR3 amino acids: CAWSLEGFNEKLFF. In DNA, the CDR3 is TGTGCCTGGAGTCTCGAGGGTTTTAATGAAAAACTGTTTTTT.

With regard to this clone: Relative to the germline gene, one junction end is altered; a read error may explain this. Other DNA sequences in this specimen translate into the identical CDR3. The chain uses TRBV29-1 and TRBJ2-1, with 7 nucleotides matching TRBD1. The CDR3 has 13 amino acids. The V gene's germline CDR1 is SQVTM and CDR2 ANQGSEA. CDR3 residues: CSVSRDSYNEQFF. In DNA, the CDR3 is TGCAGCGTGTCTCGGGACAGCTACAATGAACAGTTCTTC.

The V and J genes are TRBV15 and TRBJ1-2; 8 bases are a match to TRBD1. V lost 1 base to trimming and J lost 5 bases; unmatched junction nucleotides: 0. CDR3 length: 13 amino acids. Germline CDR1 reads LNHNV; CDR2 reads YYDKDF (reference sequence). The CDR3 reads CATSRGTGYGYTF. Written as DNA, the CDR3 is TGTGCCACCAGCAGAGGGACAGGGTATGGCTACACCTTC. The full variable domain, with the rest looked up from reference TRBV15 and TRBJ1-2, is DAMVIQNPRYQVTQFGKPVTLSCSQTLNHNVMYWYQQKSSQAPKLLFHYYDKDFNNEADTPDNFQSRRPNTSFCFLDIRSPGLGDTAMYLCATSRGTGYGYTFGSGTRLTVV.

The V and J genes are TRBV23-1 and TRBJ2-7; TRBD1 might be the D (6 bases). TRBV23-1 is treated as an ORF (open reading frame) with a function not yet certain. V lost 3 bases to trimming and J lost 1 base, with 13 bases between them. The CDR3 totals 15 residues. The CDR3 DNA reads TGCGCCAGCAGTCATGTAAGGGGGACATCCTACGAGCAGTACTTC. This translates into CASSHVRGTSYEQYF.

This clone was counted between two and nine times. This chain uses TRBV7-9 with TRBJ1-5, with D hard to call. This CDR3 region has 14 residues. Germline CDR1 SEHNR, CDR2 FQNEAQ (reference sequence). V gave up 5 bases and J gave up 0 bases, with 8 bases separating them. DNA of the CDR3: TGTGCCAGCAGCCCTAGCAATAGCAATCAGCCCCAGCATTTT. Protein product: CASSPSNSNQPQHF.

This chain links TRBV6-5 with TRBJ2-7, with 7 bases lining up with TRBD1. The ends lost 0 bases at V and 6 bases at J; junction bases unmatched: 2. From germline, CDR1 is MNHEY and CDR2 SVGAGI. The CDR3 has 13 amino acids. This CDR3 is CASSYSQGIEQYF. DNA for the CDR3: TGTGCCAGCAGTTACTCACAGGGGATCGAGCAGTACTTC.

This clone was seen a few times. V is TRBV9 and J is TRBJ2-1, with TRBD2 matching over 11 bases. The CDR3 sequence is 13 residues long. Trimming removed 7 bases from V and 8 bases from J; junction bases left unmatched: 5. In germline, CDR1 is SGDLS, CDR2 YYNGEE. CDR3: CASSSGRMDEQFF. The CDR3 DNA follows: TGTGCCAGCTCTAGCGGGAGGATGGATGAGCAGTTCTTC.